This passage covers 26 T cell receptor beta chains from one sample sequenced in a study of a mutant IDH1 vaccine in newly diagnosed glioma. No cognate antigen is known for these TCRs. Time point indicated: week 35, safety follow-up. Each dose delivered 300 ug of mutant IDH1 20-mer peptide subcutaneously with imiquimod. Only in-frame clones appear in the TCRdb table, and some are missing; sequencing was by immunoSEQ multiplex PCR. Of about 54,000 clones in the sample, under 90% are singletons; the top ten hold around 4.1%. Sequences were derived from PBMCs, sampled from a glioma patient whose treatment included an IDH1 peptide vaccine. The receptor set was obtained from a woman between 18 and 29 years old with glioma.

This chain uses TRBV5-5 with TRBJ2-7; D may be TRBD1 (5 bases). CDR1 and CDR2 from the germline V gene are SGHKS and YYEKEE (reference sequence). The CDR3 is made up of 12 amino acids. Trimming removed 1 base from V and 5 bases from J, with 7 bases in between. The CDR3 DNA follows: TGTGCCAGCAGCTTGTGGGGCAACGAGCAGTACTTC. Encoded protein: CASSLWGNEQYF.

V and J are TRBV6-5 and TRBJ1-2; D is possibly TRBD1 (5 bases). Germline values: CDR1 MNHEY, CDR2 SVGAGI. The ends were cut back, 7 bases at V and 2 bases at J, with 14 bases in the middle. CDR3 length equals 14 residues. The chain's CDR3 is CASTRDPQNYGYTF. CDR3 nucleotides: TGTGCCAGCACCAGGGACCCCCAAAACTATGGCTACACCTTC.

The chain recombines TRBV5-4 with TRBJ2-7, with 11 bases identical to TRBD1. V lost 3 bases and J lost 3; bases outside the gene matches: 5. This CDR3 has 15 amino acids. The V gene's germline CDR1 is SGHNT and CDR2 YYREEE (reference sequence). The CDR3 region has the DNA TGTGCCAGCAGCTGGGGACAGGGGGAGTTCTACGAGCAGTACTTC. Translated: CASSWGQGEFYEQYF.

This clone was seen a single time. The gene calls are TRBV18 and TRBJ1-4; D ambiguous. Trimming removed 3 bases from V and 3 bases from J, with 11 bases in between. The CDR3 totals 15 residues. Germline V gene lookup returns CDR1 KGHSH and CDR2 LQKENI. CDR3 loop: CASSPAGTANEKLFF. The CDR3 coding sequence is TGTGCCAGCTCACCCGCCGGAACAGCTAATGAAAAACTGTTTTTT.

This chain uses TRBV10-3 with TRBJ2-5; 9 nucleotides align to TRBD1. The J segment lost 3 bases and the V segment lost 2 bases, leaving 4 bases of the junction unmatched. Germline V gene data show CDR1 as ENHRY and CDR2 as SYGVKD. The CDR3 totals 15 residues. This CDR3 is CAISEPRTGEETQYF. Here the CDR3 DNA reads TGTGCCATCAGTGAGCCGAGGACAGGGGAAGAGACCCAGTACTTC.

The chain combines TRBV5-1 with TRBJ1-1; 9 bases are a match to TRBD1. CDR1 and CDR2 from the germline V gene are SGHRS and YFSETQ. The junction had 4 bases not matched to a gene; V was cut back by 3 bases and J by 7 bases. CDR3 length: 13 amino acids. CDR3 coding DNA: TGCGCCAGCAGCTCCCGGGACAGGGATGAAGCTTTCTTT. This gives the protein CASSSRDRDEAFF.

The rearrangement links TRBV28 to TRBJ2-1; D uncertain. Per the germline V gene, CDR1 is MDHEN and CDR2 is SYDVKM. This CDR3 is 15 amino acids long. The V end was cut by 5 bases, the J end by 3 bases, with 14 bases between. CDR3 in DNA: TGTGCCAGCAGTCCATTCAGGATGGGCTACAATGAGCAGTTCTTC. Protein product: CASSPFRMGYNEQFF.

This sequence joins TRBV6-1 and TRBJ1-1, with D perhaps matching TRBD1 (5 bases). This CDR3 has 14 residues. Germline CDR1 is MNHNS and CDR2 is SASEGT. V lost 8 bases and J lost 0, with 13 bases in between. CDR3 region: CASSPGRMNTEAFF. The CDR3 coding sequence is TGTGCCAGCTCCCCGGGACGAATGAACACTGAAGCTTTCTTT.

The chain joins TRBV2 to TRBJ2-1, with 13 bases identical to TRBD2. The CDR3 consists of 15 residues. The V segment lost 6 bases and the J segment 5 bases; nucleotides outside the gene matches: 4. Germline V CDR1 and CDR2: SNHLY, FYNNEI. The CDR3: CASSMTSGGNNEQFF. The CDR3 coding sequence is TGTGCCAGCAGCATGACTAGCGGGGGGAACAATGAGCAGTTCTTC.

This sequence joins TRBV7-2 and TRBJ2-2, with TRBD2 identical over 7 bases. J gave up 5 bases and V 8 bases, and 20 bases lay outside the gene matches. Germline CDR1 is SGHTA and CDR2 is FQGNSA. This CDR3 has 18 amino acids. The CDR3 DNA sequence: TGTGCCAGCGGTCAAGGGACTAAATTCCGAGTAATGACCGGGGAGCTGTTTTTT. Amino acid sequence: CASGQGTKFRVMTGELFF.

The V gene is TRBV15, the J gene TRBJ1-4; D ambiguous. Trimming stripped 0 bases from V and 5 bases from J, with 13 bases between. Germline CDR1 reads LNHNV; CDR2 reads YYDKDF (reference sequence). The CDR3 has 16 residues. The CDR3 loop reads CATSRDYQEINEKLFF. CDR3 bases: TGTGCCACCAGCAGAGATTATCAGGAGATAAATGAAAAACTGTTTTTT.

This sequence joins TRBV27 and TRBJ2-7; D gene unclear. The CDR3 spans 15 residues. Germline values: CDR1 MNHEY, CDR2 SMNVEV (reference sequence). V shed 0 bases and J shed 2 bases, with 11 bases lying between them. The CDR3 region is CASSLSLVPAYEQYF. DNA for the CDR3: TGTGCCAGCAGTTTATCGTTGGTTCCCGCCTACGAGCAGTACTTC.

The chain is built from TRBV7-7 and TRBJ2-7; possible D gene TRBD2, 5 bases. CDR3 size: 14 residues. The V gene lost 4 bases and the J gene lost 7 bases, with 17 bases spanning the gap. In germline, CDR1 is SSHAT, CDR2 FNYEAQ (reference sequence). The CDR3, as DNA: TGTGCCAGCAGCTCAAAGTTCGTCCCGGGGGAGCAGTACTTC. Its protein is CASSSKFVPGEQYF.

The rearrangement uses TRBV30 and TRBJ2-6, with D unresolved. V was cut by 7 bases and J by 0 bases, with 13 bases left in between. The CDR3 is made up of 15 amino acids. CDR1 and CDR2 from the germline V gene are GTSNPN and SVGIG (reference sequence). Here the CDR3 reads CASGWSTSGANVLTF. CDR3 nucleotide sequence: TGTGCCTCGGGCTGGTCAACCTCTGGGGCCAACGTCCTGACTTTC.

The V call is TRBV7-8, the J call TRBJ1-2, with 8 bases identical to TRBD1. Germline V gene sequence: CDR1 SGHVS, CDR2 FQNEAQ. The V and J ends lost 1 base and 0 bases, in that order; junction bases with no gene match: 7. The CDR3 extends over 17 amino acids. The CDR3, as DNA: TGTGCCAGCAGCTTAGAGGTTAGGACAGGGACTAACTATGGCTACACCTTC. It translates to CASSLEVRTGTNYGYTF. The full variable domain, its missing parts supplied by reference TRBV7-8 and TRBJ1-2, is GAGVSQSPRYKVAKRGQDVALRCDPISGHVSLFWYQQALGQGPEFLTYFQNEAQLDKSGLPSDRFFAERPEGSVSTLKIQRTQQEDSAVYLCASSLEVRTGTNYGYTFGSGTRLTVV.

The chain has TRBV5-1 and TRBJ2-3, with 8 nucleotides matching TRBD2. This CDR3 spans 15 amino acids. Germline V gene lookup returns CDR1 SGHRS and CDR2 YFSETQ. The V segment lost 4 bases and the J segment 0 bases; nucleotides outside the gene matches: 4. The CDR3 protein is CASSDGGASTDTQYF. CDR3 coding DNA: TGCGCCAGCAGCGACGGGGGGGCGAGCACAGATACGCAGTATTTT.

The rearrangement uses TRBV6-5 and TRBJ2-3, with 7 bases identical to TRBD2. Per germline, CDR1 MNHEY and CDR2 SVGAGI. J gave up 4 bases and V 7 bases, and 8 bases lay outside the gene matches. The CDR3 covers 14 residues. CDR3 DNA: TGTGCCAGCAACCCGGGAGGTAGGGCAGATACGCAGTATTTT. Translating it yields CASNPGGRADTQYF.

In this sample, this clone turned up a few times. The chain combines TRBV4-2 with TRBJ1-5; no clear D gene. This CDR3 contains 17 residues. CDR1 and CDR2 from the germline V gene are LGHNA and YNFKEQ. Deletions cut 0 bases from V and 3 bases from J, with 15 bases between. DNA of the CDR3: TGTGCCAGCAGCCAAGAAAGGGCGAGGGAGGACAATCAGCCCCAGCATTTT. Translated: CASSQERAREDNQPQHF.

The rearrangement links TRBV28 to TRBJ2-3; no firm D call. CDR1 is MDHEN, CDR2 SYDVKM, per germline. V was shortened by 6 bases and J by 5 bases, with 9 bases between the two germline ends. The CDR3 runs to 12 residues. The CDR3 sequence: CASRLSKDTQYF. The CDR3 nucleotides read TGTGCCAGCAGACTCTCTAAAGATACGCAGTATTTT.

This sequence joins TRBV7-9 and TRBJ2-7; TRBD2 matches at 7 bases. J lost 0 bases, V lost 5 bases, and 4 bases had no gene match. The CDR3 sequence is 14 residues long. Germline values: CDR1 SEHNR, CDR2 FQNEAQ (reference sequence). CDR3 sequence (DNA): TGTGCCAGCAGCGCCGGACTAGGCTCCTACGAGCAGTACTTC. Translated, it gives CASSAGLGSYEQYF.

This clone was counted only a few times. The genes are TRBV7-3 and TRBJ2-1; the D is unclear. From germline, CDR1 is SGHTA and CDR2 FQGTGA. The ends were cut back, 2 bases at V and 8 bases at J, with 10 bases in the middle. The CDR3 consists of 13 residues. The CDR3 DNA is TGTGCCAGCAGCTTACAGACGTCTGATGAGCAGTTCTTC. Amino acid sequence: CASSLQTSDEQFF.

This rearrangement joins TRBV2 to TRBJ2-5, with D tentatively TRBD2 (5 bases). V lost 6 bases and J 5 bases, leaving 13 bases between the germline ends. CDR3 length: 13 residues. The V gene's germline CDR1 is SNHLY and CDR2 FYNNEI. The CDR3 nucleotides are TGTGCCAGCAGAGGTGGGAGCGGTGAGACCCAGTACTTC. It codes for CASRGGSGETQYF.

The chain links TRBV7-9 to TRBJ1-4; D call uncertain. Germline V gene lookup returns CDR1 SEHNR and CDR2 FQNEAQ (reference sequence). Deletions cut 2 bases from V and 7 bases from J, with 14 bases between. The length of the CDR3 is 15 residues. The CDR3 here is CASSLSVRLGEKLFF. The CDR3 DNA reads TGTGCCAGCAGCTTATCGGTTCGGCTCGGTGAAAAACTGTTTTTT.

The count of this clone is one. The chain is built from TRBV20-1 and TRBJ2-5, with unresolved D. This CDR3 is 10 amino acids long. Trimming cost V 3 bases and J 5 bases, with 4 bases left between them. From germline, CDR1 is DFQATT and CDR2 SNEGSKA (reference sequence). Written as DNA, the CDR3 is TGCAGTGCTAGCACCGAGACCCAGTACTTC. This translates into CSASTETQYF.

The genes are TRBV29-1 and TRBJ2-6, with 8 nucleotides matching TRBD2. In germline, CDR1 is SQVTM, CDR2 ANQGSEA. This CDR3 is built from 15 residues. V trimming: 7 bases; J trimming: 2 bases; junction bases outside the gene matches: 7. The CDR3 DNA is TGCAGCGCCCTCGGACTAGCCCCTGGGGCCAACGTCCTGACTTTC. Translating it yields CSALGLAPGANVLTF.

V usage is TRBV21-1 and J usage is TRBJ2-2; the table's D call of TRBD2 was not tested on the DNA. TRBV21-1 is designated a pseudogene. CDR3 length: 18 residues. This CDR3 reads CASSLGPFRLSYTGELFF. CDR3 DNA: TGTGCCAGCAGCCTAGGCCCGTTCCGGCTTTCTTACACCGGGGAGCTGTTTTTT.